The 9 T cell receptor beta chains listed next were all sequenced from one sample in a study of T cell responses to AZD1222 COVID-19 vaccine. TCRdb's copy holds only in-frame clones and misses some; the assay was immunoSEQ multiplex PCR. The data hold tens of thousands of clones, with roughly 80% observed a single time. The input for sequencing was peripheral blood, taken on day 0 of AZD1222 vaccination. Source of these receptors: an adult in good health.

This clone was found a few times. CDR3 sequence (DNA): TGTGCCTGGAGGGGACCCAACACCGGGGAGCTGTTTTTT. Amino acid sequence: CAWRGPNTGELFF. The V gene is TRBV30, the J gene TRBJ2-2; the D call may be TRBD1 or TRBD2 (5 bases each). Germline V gene lookup returns CDR1 GTSNPN and CDR2 SVGIG (reference sequence). The CDR3 has 13 residues. Trimming removed 3 bases from V and 2 bases from J, with 7 bases in between.

J is TRBJ2-7 and V is TRBV28; D assignment may be TRBD1 or TRBD2 (5 bases each). CDR1 is MDHEN, CDR2 SYDVKM, per germline. V shed 4 bases and J shed 2 bases, with 15 bases lying between them. This CDR3 has 15 amino acids. Here the CDR3 DNA reads TGTGCCAGCAGTTCCCCGGTCGGGGCGGCCTACGAGCAGTACTTC. This translates into CASSSPVGAAYEQYF.

The V call is TRBV19, the J call TRBJ1-5; 7 nucleotides agree with TRBD1. Germline trimming cut 3 bases from V and 3 bases from J; bases unmatched to any gene: 8. CDR3 length: 16 amino acids. Per the germline V gene, CDR1 is LNHDA and CDR2 is SQIVND (reference sequence). CDR3 nucleotide sequence: TGTGCCAGTAGTATTTCAGCGGGACAGAACAATCAGCCCCAGCATTTT. Encoded protein: CASSISAGQNNQPQHF.

The rearrangement links TRBV4-1 to TRBJ1-2, with D hard to call. The germline V gene encodes CDR1 MGHRA and CDR2 YSYEKL. This CDR3 region has 14 residues. V dropped 0 bases and J dropped 7 bases, with 12 bases sitting between them. Here the CDR3 reads CASSQDSTTAGYTF. DNA for the CDR3: TGCGCCAGCAGCCAAGATAGTACCACGGCTGGCTACACCTTC.

This chain joins TRBV4-2 and TRBJ2-1, with 8 bases that match TRBD2. This CDR3 is 18 amino acids long. CDR1 is LGHNA, CDR2 YNFKEQ, per germline. J lost 4 bases, V lost 1 base, and 12 bases had no gene match. CDR3 nucleotide sequence: TGTGCCAGCAGCCAAGCTCGGGGTTCGGGGGGGGCTTACAATGAGCAGTTCTTC. It encodes CASSQARGSGGAYNEQFF.

V usage is TRBV19 and J usage is TRBJ2-7; D is uncertain. Germline V CDR1 and CDR2: LNHDA, SQIVND (reference sequence). Trimming cost V 7 bases and J 0 bases, with 10 bases left between them. There are 13 residues in the CDR3. The CDR3 DNA reads TGTGCCAGTAAGGCCCGCAGCTCCTACGAGCAGTACTTC. Amino acids: CASKARSSYEQYF.

The gene calls are TRBV5-4 and TRBJ1-6; 8 bases are shared with TRBD1. Germline V gene data show CDR1 as SGHNT and CDR2 as YYREEE (reference sequence). The V and J ends lost 4 bases and 6 bases, in that order; junction bases with no gene match: 9. There are 16 residues in the CDR3. The CDR3 sequence is CASSIWTGWGNSPLHF. Written as DNA, the CDR3 is TGTGCCAGCAGCATATGGACAGGGTGGGGTAATTCACCCCTCCACTTT.

The chain combines TRBV2 with TRBJ2-3; D might be TRBD1 (5 bases). Trimming removed 6 bases at V and 10 bases at J, with 14 bases between. This CDR3 has 12 amino acids. The germline CDR1 and CDR2 sequences are SNHLY and FYNNEI. This chain's CDR3 is CASSAGVQAQYF. CDR3 DNA: TGTGCCAGCAGCGCCGGAGTACAGGCGCAGTATTTT.

The chain joins TRBV2 to TRBJ2-1; 13 positions match TRBD2. Unmatched junction bases numbered 9, after V lost 7 bases and J lost 0 bases. This CDR3 has 18 residues. Germline V gene sequence: CDR1 SNHLY, CDR2 FYNNEI. CDR3: CASMRLAGGPASYNEQFF. The DNA of the CDR3 is TGTGCCAGCATGAGACTAGCGGGGGGCCCGGCCTCCTACAATGAGCAGTTCTTC.